The source of this T cell receptor beta chain is a study of T cells in Graves' hyperthyroidism and ophthalmopathy. For the study at large: Peripheral blood samples were taken at initial diagnosis, prior to any treatment.

The TCR beta CDR3 regions underwent amplification using RNA transcripts as the source. The primer set for the first-round RT-PCR of the TCR CDR3 was HTBI. TCRdb re-analysed the multiplex PCR reads in MiXCR, keeping a single row per CDR3 protein. This table has about 340,000 distinct CDR3 sequences, 18% appearing once. There are many counts of this clonotype. CDR1 ENHRY and CDR2 SYGVKD come from the germline V gene. Trimming shortened V by 4 bases and J by 2 bases, and 13 bases separated the two germline ends. The CDR3 has 15 amino acids. The clonotype comes from a woman aged 50 to 60 with Graves' hyperthyroidism. The specimen was blood. The chain combines TRBV10-3 with TRBJ2-3, with D uncertain. The CDR3 spells CAISVSQILTDTQYF. The CDR3 DNA follows: TGTGCCATCAGTGTATCACAGATACTCACAGATACGCAGTATTTT.